One and the same sample provided the 10 T cell receptor beta chains below, sequenced in a study of blood T cell repertoires in COVID-19. TCRdb keeps only in-frame clones here, not all; method: immunoSEQ multiplex PCR. The data show approximately 250,000 clones, 65% to 90% seen once. Material: peripheral blood. The receptor source for this set is a woman between 45 and 65 years old with acute or convalescent COVID-19.

This clone appeared a few times. CDR3 region: CASGENKDTEAFF. The CDR3 DNA reads TGTGCCAGCGGAGAGAATAAGGACACTGAAGCTTTCTTT. V and J are TRBV2 and TRBJ1-1; D remains ambiguous. The CDR3 is 13 amino acids. Germline CDR1 is SNHLY and CDR2 is FYNNEI. Trimming shortened V by 8 bases and J by 3 bases, and 13 bases separated the two germline ends.

This chain connects TRBV19 to TRBJ1-2; TRBD1 is a possible D gene (5 bases). Looked up from germline, CDR1 is LNHDA and CDR2 is SQIVND (reference sequence). V was shortened by 3 bases and J by 2 bases, with 10 bases between the two germline ends. The CDR3 runs 14 residues. CDR3 in DNA: TGTGCCAGTAGTATCGGACACTCAAACTATGGCTACACCTTC. It translates to CASSIGHSNYGYTF.

This clone is a singleton in its sample. The J gene is TRBJ1-1, the V gene TRBV28, with D tentatively TRBD1 (5 bases). Per germline, CDR1 MDHEN and CDR2 SYDVKM. This CDR3 spans 16 amino acids. The V end was cut by 5 bases, the J end by 6 bases, with 22 bases between. Here the CDR3 reads CASSPHRSPVVAEAFF. The DNA of the CDR3 is TGTGCCAGCAGTCCTCACAGGTCTCCTGTGGTGGCTGAAGCTTTCTTT.

The chain joins TRBV9 to TRBJ2-3; 7 bases map to TRBD1. The CDR3 consists of 12 residues. Germline loops: CDR1 SGDLS, CDR2 YYNGEE. After removal of 8 bases from V and 2 bases from J, the junction contained 2 bases not matched to a gene. The CDR3 nucleotides are TGTGCCAGTGGACAGGTCACAGATACGCAGTATTTT. It encodes CASGQVTDTQYF.

V usage is TRBV27 and J usage is TRBJ1-5; possible D gene TRBD1, 6 bases. V was shortened by 8 bases and J by 6 bases, with 17 bases between the two germline ends. The length of the CDR3 is 14 residues. Germline CDR1 is MNHEY and CDR2 is SMNVEV (reference sequence). The CDR3 bases are TGTGCCAGCGGGTCTACAGGGAGGGCTCAGCCCCAGCATTTT. Translation gives CASGSTGRAQPQHF.

The V call is TRBV2, the J call TRBJ1-3; 7 nucleotides agree with TRBD1. This CDR3 comprises 15 residues. In germline, CDR1 is SNHLY, CDR2 FYNNEI. V shed 5 bases, J shed 2 bases, and the junction held 6 bases outside the gene matches. This CDR3 reads CASSPDRAAGNTIYF. In nucleotides, the CDR3 is TGTGCCAGCAGTCCAGACAGGGCTGCTGGAAACACCATATATTTT.

The chain carries TRBV3-1 (or the pseudogene TRBV3-2) and TRBJ1-2, with 8 positions matching TRBD1. Per germline, CDR1 LGHDT and CDR2 YNNKEL (reference sequence). With V trimmed by 2 bases and J by 5 bases, 7 bases remained unmatched. This CDR3 region has 15 residues. The CDR3 DNA is TGTGCCAGCAGCCAAACCTCGGACAGGGAGTATGGCTACACCTTC. Its translation is CASSQTSDREYGYTF.

This clone was counted between two and nine times. This chain joins TRBV15 and TRBJ1-3; D not certain. V lost 0 bases and J lost 0, with 12 bases in between. Germline V gives CDR1 LNHNV, CDR2 YYDKDF (reference sequence). The CDR3 consists of 17 residues. CDR3 residues: CATSRDHGGPSGNTIYF. DNA of the CDR3: TGTGCCACCAGCAGAGATCATGGCGGCCCCTCTGGAAACACCATATATTTT.

A word on this clone: This may come from a read error, since a much larger clone is one base off. The gene calls are TRBV7-3 and TRBJ2-7; D is perhaps TRBD2 (6 bases). In germline, CDR1 is SGHTA, CDR2 FQGTGA. The CDR3 consists of 14 residues. Trimming took 2 bases from V and 0 from J, leaving 8 bases between them. The CDR3 sequence is CASSLGGNSYEQYF. Written as DNA, the CDR3 is TGTGCCAGCAGCTTAGGCGGGAACTCCTACGAGCAGTACTTC.

The genes are TRBV11-2 and TRBJ2-1; D perhaps matches TRBD2 (5 bases). The germline V gene has CDR1 SGHAT and CDR2 FQNNGV. This CDR3 is 14 amino acids long. Trimming left V 5 bases short and J 5 bases short, with 13 bases between. The DNA for the CDR3 is TGTGCCAGCAGCACACTATGGGGAGACAATGAGCAGTTCTTC. Protein: CASSTLWGDNEQFF.